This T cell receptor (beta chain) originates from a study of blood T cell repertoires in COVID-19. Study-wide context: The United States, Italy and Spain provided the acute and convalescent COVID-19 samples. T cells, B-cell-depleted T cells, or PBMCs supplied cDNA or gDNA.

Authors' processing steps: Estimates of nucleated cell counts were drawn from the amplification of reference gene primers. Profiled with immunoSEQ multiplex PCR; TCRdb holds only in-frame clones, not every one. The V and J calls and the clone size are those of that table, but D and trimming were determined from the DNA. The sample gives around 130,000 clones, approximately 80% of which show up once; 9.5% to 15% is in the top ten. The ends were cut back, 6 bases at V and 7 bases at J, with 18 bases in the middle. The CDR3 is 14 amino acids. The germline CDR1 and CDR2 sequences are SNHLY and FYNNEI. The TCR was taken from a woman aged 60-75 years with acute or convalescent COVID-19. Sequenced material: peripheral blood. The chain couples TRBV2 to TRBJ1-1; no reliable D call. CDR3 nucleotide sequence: TGTGCCAGCAGAGCTTCCGGCGGAATTGGTGAAGCTTTCTTT. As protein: CASRASGGIGEAFF.